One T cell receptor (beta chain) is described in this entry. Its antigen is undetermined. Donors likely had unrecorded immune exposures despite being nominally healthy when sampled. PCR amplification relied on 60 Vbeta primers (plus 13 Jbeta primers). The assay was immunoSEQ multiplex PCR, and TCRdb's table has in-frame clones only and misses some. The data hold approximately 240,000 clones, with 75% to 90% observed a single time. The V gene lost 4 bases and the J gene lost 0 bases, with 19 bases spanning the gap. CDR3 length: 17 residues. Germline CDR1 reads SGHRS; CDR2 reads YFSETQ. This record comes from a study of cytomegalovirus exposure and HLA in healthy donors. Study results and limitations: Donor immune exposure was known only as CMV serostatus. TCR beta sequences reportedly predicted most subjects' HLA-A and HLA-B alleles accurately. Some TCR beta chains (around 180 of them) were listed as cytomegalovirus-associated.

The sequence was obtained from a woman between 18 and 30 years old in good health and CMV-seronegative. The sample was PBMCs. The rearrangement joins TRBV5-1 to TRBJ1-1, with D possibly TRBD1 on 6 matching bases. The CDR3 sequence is CASSAQGSWGMNTEAFF. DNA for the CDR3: TGCGCCAGCAGCGCGCAGGGGTCGTGGGGTATGAACACTGAAGCTTTCTTT.